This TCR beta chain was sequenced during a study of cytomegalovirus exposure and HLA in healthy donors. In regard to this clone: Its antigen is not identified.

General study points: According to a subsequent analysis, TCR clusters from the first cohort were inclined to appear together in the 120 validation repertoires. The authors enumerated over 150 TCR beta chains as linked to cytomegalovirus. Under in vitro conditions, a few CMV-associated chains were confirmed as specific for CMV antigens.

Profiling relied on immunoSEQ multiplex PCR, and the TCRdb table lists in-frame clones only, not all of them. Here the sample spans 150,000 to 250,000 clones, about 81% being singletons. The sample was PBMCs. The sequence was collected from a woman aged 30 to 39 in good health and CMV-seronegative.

CDR3 residues: CASSLGLFGTGWDKDSYEQYF. The CDR3 DNA is TGTGCCAGCAGTTTGGGCCTCTTCGGGACAGGGTGGGACAAGGACTCCTACGAGCAGTACTTC. V gene TRBV28 combines with J gene TRBJ2-7, with TRBD1 matching over 9 bases. This CDR3 has 21 amino acids. Trimming cost V 3 bases and J 0 bases; bases outside gene matches: 21. The germline V gene encodes CDR1 MDHEN and CDR2 SYDVKM.